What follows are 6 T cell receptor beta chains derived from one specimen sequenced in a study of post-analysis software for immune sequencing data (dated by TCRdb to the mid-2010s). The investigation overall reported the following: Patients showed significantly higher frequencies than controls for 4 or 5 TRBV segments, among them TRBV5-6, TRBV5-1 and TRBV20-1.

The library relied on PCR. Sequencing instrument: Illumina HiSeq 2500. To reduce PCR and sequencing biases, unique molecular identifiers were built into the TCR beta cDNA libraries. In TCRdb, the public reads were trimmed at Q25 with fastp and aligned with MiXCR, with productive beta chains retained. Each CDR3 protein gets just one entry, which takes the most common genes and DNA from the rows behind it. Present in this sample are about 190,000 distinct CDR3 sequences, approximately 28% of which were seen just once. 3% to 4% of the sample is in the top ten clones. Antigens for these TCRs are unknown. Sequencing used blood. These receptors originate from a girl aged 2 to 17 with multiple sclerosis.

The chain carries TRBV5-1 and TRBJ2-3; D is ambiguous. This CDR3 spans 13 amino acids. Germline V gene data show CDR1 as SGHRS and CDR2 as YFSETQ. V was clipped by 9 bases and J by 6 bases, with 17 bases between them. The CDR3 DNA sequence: TGCGCCACCCACGAACCGGGTGCTGATACGCAGTATTTT. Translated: CATHEPGADTQYF.

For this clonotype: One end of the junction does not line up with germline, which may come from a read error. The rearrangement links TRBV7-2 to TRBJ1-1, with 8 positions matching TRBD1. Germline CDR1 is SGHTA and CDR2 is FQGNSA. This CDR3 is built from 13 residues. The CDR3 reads CASSITGGTGAFF. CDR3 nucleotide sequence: TGTGCCAGCAGCATCACAGGGGGTACTGGAGCTTTCTTT.

In DNA form, the CDR3 reads TGCAGTGCTAGAGCCAGACCTGACTACGAGCAGTACTTC. Encoded protein: CSARARPDYEQYF. The rearrangement links TRBV20-1 to TRBJ2-4; D unclear. The assigned J gene may be wrong: the sequence end matches TRBJ2-7 better. CDR1 is DFQATT, CDR2 SNEGSKA, per germline (reference sequence). The CDR3 length is 13 residues.

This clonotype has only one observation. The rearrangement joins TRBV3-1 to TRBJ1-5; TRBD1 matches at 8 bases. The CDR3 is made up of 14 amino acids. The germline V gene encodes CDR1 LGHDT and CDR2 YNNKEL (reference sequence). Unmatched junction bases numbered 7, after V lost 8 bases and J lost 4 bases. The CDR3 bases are TGTGCCAGCGGCCCCCGGGACAGGAATCAGCCCCAGCATTTT. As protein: CASGPRDRNQPQHF. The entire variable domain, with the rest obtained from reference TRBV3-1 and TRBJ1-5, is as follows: DTAVSQTPKYLVTQMGNDKSIKCEQNLGHDTMYWYKQDSKKFLKIMFSYNNKELIINETVPNRFSPKSPDKAHLNLHINSLELGDSAVYFCASGPRDRNQPQHFGDGTRLSIL.

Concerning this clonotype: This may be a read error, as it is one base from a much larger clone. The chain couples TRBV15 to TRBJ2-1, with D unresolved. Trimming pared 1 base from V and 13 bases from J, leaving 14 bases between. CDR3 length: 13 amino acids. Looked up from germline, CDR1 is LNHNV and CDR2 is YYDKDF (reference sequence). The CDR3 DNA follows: TGTGCCACCAGCAGAGCAGTTGAAGAGACCCAGTTCTTC. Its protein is CATSRAVEETQFF.

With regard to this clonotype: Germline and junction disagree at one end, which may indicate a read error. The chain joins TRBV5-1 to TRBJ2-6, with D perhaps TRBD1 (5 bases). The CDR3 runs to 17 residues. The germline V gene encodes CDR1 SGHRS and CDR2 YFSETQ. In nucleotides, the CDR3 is TGCGCCAGCAGCTTGGAGGGCAGAAACTCTGGGGCCAACGTCCCGACTTTC. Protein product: CASSLEGRNSGANVPTF.